Included here is one TCR beta chain sequence, with context. Its antigen is unidentified. CDR1 MNHNY and CDR2 SVGAGI come from the germline V gene (reference sequence). The CDR3 is made up of 13 amino acids. V was pared by 9 bases and J by 6 bases, with 18 bases between. The record originates from a study of T cell repertoires in cytomegalovirus infection. Study at large: Carrying CMV and the relevant HLA type showed in public TCR beta signatures.

TCRdb recomputed calls from the reads with MiXCR, one row per CDR3 protein. The repertoire has some 680,000 distinct CDR3 sequences, less than 40% of them found once; the top ten carry around 2.6%. Study-level findings and limits: Summed frequency of public TCR beta families distinguished CMV carriers with the relevant HLA. HLA-C-restricted CMV clonotypes gave the most frequent clonotype in two of eight donors.

The rearrangement links TRBV6-6 to TRBJ2-7; tentatively, D is TRBD1 (6 bases). Sequenced material: PBMCs. The TCR originated in a human donor in good health (CMV status not recorded). Some clones in this sample may be carry-over from other donors' samples. CDR3 bases: TGTGCCAGTGACTTCCTACAGGGTGGCGAGCAGTACTTC. It translates to CASDFLQGGEQYF.